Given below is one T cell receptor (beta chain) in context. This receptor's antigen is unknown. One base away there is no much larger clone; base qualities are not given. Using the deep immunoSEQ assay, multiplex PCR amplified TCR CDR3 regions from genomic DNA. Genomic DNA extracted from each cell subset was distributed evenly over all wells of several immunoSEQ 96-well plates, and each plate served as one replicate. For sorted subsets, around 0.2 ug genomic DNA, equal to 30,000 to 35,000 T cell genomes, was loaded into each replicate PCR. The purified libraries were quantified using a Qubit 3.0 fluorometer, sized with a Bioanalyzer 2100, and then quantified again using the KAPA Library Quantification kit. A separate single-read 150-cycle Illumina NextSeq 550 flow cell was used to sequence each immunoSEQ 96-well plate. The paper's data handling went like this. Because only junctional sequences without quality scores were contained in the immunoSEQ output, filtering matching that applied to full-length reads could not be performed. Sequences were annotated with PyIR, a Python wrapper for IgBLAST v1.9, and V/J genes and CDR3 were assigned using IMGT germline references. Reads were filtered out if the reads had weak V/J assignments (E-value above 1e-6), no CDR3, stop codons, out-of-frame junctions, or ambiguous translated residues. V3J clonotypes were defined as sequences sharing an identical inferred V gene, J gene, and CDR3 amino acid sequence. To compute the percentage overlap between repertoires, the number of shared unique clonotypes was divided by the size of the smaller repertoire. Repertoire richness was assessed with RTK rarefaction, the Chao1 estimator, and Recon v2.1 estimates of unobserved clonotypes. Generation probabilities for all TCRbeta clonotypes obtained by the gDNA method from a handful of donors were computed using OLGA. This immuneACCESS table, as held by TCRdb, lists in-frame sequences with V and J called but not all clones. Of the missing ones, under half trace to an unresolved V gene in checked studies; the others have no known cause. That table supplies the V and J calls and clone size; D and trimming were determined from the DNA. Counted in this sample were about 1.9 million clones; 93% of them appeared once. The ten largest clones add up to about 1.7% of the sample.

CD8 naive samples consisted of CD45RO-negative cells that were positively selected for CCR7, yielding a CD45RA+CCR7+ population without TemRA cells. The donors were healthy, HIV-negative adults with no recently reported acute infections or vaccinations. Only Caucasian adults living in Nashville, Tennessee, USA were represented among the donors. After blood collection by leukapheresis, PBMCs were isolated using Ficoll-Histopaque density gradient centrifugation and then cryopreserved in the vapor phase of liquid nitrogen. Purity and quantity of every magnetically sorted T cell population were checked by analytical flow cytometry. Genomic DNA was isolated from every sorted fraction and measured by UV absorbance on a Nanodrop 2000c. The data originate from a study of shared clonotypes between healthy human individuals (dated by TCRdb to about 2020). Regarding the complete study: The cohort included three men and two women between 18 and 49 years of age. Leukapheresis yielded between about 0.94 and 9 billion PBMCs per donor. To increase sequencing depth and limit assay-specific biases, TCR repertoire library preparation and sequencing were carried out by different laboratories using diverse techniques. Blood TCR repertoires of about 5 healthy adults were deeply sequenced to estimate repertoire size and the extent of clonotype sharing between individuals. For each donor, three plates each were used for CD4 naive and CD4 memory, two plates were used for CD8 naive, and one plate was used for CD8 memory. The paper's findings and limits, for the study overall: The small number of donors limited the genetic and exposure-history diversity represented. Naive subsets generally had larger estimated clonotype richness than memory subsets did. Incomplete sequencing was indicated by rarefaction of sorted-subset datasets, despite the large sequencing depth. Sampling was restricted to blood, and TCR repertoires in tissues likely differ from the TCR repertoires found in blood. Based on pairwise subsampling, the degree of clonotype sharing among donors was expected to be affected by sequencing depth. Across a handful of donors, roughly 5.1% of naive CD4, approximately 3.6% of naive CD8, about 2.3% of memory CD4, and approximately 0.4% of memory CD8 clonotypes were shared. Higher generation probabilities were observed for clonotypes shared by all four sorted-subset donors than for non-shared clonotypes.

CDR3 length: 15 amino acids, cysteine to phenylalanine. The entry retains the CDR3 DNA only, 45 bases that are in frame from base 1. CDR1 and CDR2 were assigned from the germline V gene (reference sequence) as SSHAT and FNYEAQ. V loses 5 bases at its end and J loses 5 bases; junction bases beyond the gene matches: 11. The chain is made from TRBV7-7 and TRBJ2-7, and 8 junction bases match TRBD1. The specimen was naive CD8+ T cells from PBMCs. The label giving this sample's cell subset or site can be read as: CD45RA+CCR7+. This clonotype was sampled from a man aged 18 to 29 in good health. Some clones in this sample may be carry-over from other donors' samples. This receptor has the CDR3 CASSRSLGQGNEQYF. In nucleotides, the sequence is TGTGCCAGCAGCAGATCCCTTGGACAGGGAAACGAGCAGTACTTC. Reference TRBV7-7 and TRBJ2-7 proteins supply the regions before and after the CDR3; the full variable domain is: GAGVSQSPRYKVTKRGQDVTLRCDPISSHATLYWYQQALGQGPEFLTYFNYEAQPDKSGLPSDRFSAERPEGSISTLTIQRTEQRDSAMYRCASSRSLGQGNEQYFGPGTRLTVT.